Listed below are T cell receptor beta chains from one sample, sequenced in a study of T-cell memory formation after mild COVID-19. TCRdb used MiXCR to reprocess the 5' RACE reads, holding one entry per CDR3 protein. Of about 57,000 distinct CDR3 sequences in the sample, 9.5% to 15% were seen once. The sequencing sample was made of PBMCs or a T cell subset sorted from them (not recorded which). Receptors originate from a man between 18 and 35 years old who had mild COVID-19 (a few samples of this study predate the infection). Cell type and time point are not known. The CDR3 runs from the conserved cysteine through the conserved F or W. Expanded clones get a size class; other rows say once, few or many, or leave the size out.

CDR3 length	J gene	V gene	clone size	CDR3 protein
15	TRBJ2-7	TRBV7-2	few	CASSLGAGTYYEQYF
15	TRBJ2-5	TRBV20-1	.	CSARRPGLLQETQYF
15	TRBJ1-5	TRBV20-1	once	CSADTLAGGRQPQHF
16	TRBJ2-5	TRBV11-2	many	CASSISQFLQQETQYF
16	TRBJ1-2	TRBV5-1	.	CASSPGHSGANYGYTF
12	TRBJ2-5	TRBV6-2/TRBV6-3	few	CASSYSGTTQYF
15	TRBJ2-2	TRBV5-1	few	CASSRQGLDTGELFF
15	TRBJ1-2	TRBV10-3	.	CAISEPTTGVYGYTF
16	TRBJ1-6	TRBV4-3	many	CASSQESQGNNSPLHF
16	TRBJ2-3	TRBV6-5	few	CASRNSGGGSTDTQYF
14	TRBJ1-1	TRBV12-3/TRBV12-4	.	CASSPETVNTEAFF
13	TRBJ2-1	TRBV7-2	.	CASGGQVNNEQFF
15	TRBJ2-1	TRBV7-2	many	CASSLAGKAYNEQFF
15	TRBJ2-1	TRBV10-1	.	CASSPGTSVGNEQFF
14	TRBJ2-4	TRBV18	.	CASSPAAGVNIQYF
16	TRBJ1-5	TRBV20-1	.	CSASLRTGAIHQPQHF
15	TRBJ2-5	TRBV11-2	.	CASSPSRQSQETQYF
14	TRBJ2-7	TRBV19	few	CASNTGQGTHEQYF
16	TRBJ2-3	TRBV7-6	once	CASSWRLAGTTDTQYF
15	TRBJ2-1	TRBV7-2	.	CASSLTGETYNEQFF
13	TRBJ1-1	TRBV7-2	.	CASSWKSQGRAFF
15	TRBJ2-5	TRBV5-1	few	CASSGGQGALETQYF
15	TRBJ1-5	TRBV10-2	few	CASSRGAGSNQPQHF
15	TRBJ2-1	TRBV7-9	few	CASSLNSGGTNEQFF
20	TRBJ2-1	TRBV7-6	once	CASRPKQGARTSGQWDEQFF
13	TRBJ2-1	TRBV20-1	.	CSALGGSPSEQFF
16	TRBJ2-3	TRBV4-2	.	CASSQEGGVPTDTQYF
18	TRBJ1-1	TRBV4-2	few	CASSQEGVRSSPRTEAFF
12	TRBJ2-3	TRBV7-2	few	CASSLWETGHVF
14	TRBJ1-1	TRBV5-5	.	CASSWTGLNTEAFF
13	TRBJ2-5	TRBV11-2	few	CASSLIGVETQYF
13	TRBJ2-3	TRBV5-1	.	CASRLSDTDTQYF
15	TRBJ1-5	TRBV4-1	many	CASSQDQGSNQPQHF
16	TRBJ2-5	TRBV5-5	many	CASSFFLLGGKETQYF
17	TRBJ2-3	TRBV4-1	few	CASSQGPSGGPTDTQYF
13	TRBJ1-2	TRBV27	few	CASKTGANYGYTF
14	TRBJ2-3	TRBV10-1	many	CASNPNRGADTQYF
15	TRBJ2-5	TRBV7-2	few	CATSQRAGTQETQYF
15	TRBJ2-5	TRBV20-1	.	CSARVPGTSGAIQYF
14	TRBJ1-1	TRBV29-1	.	CSTIQGAENTEAFF
14	TRBJ1-1	TRBV4-3	.	CASSPRGLNTEAFF
16	TRBJ1-5	TRBV20-1	few	CSAKAGGAVGNQPQHF
16	TRBJ2-7	TRBV15	many	CATSRDSASGAYEQYF